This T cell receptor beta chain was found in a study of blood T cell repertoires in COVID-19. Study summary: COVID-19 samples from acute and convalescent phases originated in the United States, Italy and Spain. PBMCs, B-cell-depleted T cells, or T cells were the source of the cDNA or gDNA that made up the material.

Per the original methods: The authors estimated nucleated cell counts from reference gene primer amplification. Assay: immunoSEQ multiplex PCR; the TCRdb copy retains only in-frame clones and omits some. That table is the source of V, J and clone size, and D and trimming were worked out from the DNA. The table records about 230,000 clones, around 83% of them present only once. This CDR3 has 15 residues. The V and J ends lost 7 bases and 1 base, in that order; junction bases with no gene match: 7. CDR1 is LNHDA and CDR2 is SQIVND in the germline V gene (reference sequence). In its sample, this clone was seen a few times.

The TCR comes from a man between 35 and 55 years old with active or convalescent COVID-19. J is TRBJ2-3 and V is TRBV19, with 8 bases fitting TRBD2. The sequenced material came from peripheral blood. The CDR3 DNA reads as TGTGCCAGTATAGGGGTTAGCGGGGGCACAGATACGCAGTATTTT. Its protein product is CASIGVSGGTDTQYF. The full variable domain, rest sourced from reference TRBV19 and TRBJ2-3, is DGGITQSPKYLFRKEGQNVTLSCEQNLNHDAMYWYRQDPGQGLRLIYYSQIVNDFQKGDIAEGYSVSREKKESFPLTVTSAQKNPTAFYLCASIGVSGGTDTQYFGPGTRLTVL.